This T cell receptor beta chain stems from a study of tumor-infiltrating lymphocytes in primary liver carcinoma (dated by TCRdb to 2016 to 2017). About the investigation overall: Between late 2015 and 2016, about 5 patients in China with histopathologically diagnosed primary liver carcinoma had their tumors surgically resected. Of the five patients (three men and two women, aged 30 to 69 years), four had hepatocellular carcinoma and one had combined HCC and intrahepatic cholangiocarcinoma. The study combined TCRbeta repertoire sequencing, expression microarrays and whole-exome sequencing across five regions of each liver tumor, with adjacent normal tissue and blood. A total of approximately 35 specimens from 5 patients underwent TCRbeta repertoire sequencing, comprising about 25 tumor regions, 5 adjacent noncancerous liver tissues and 5 peripheral blood samples. Each sample produced about 3.5 to 8 million productive TCRbeta reads, and read depth showed no significant difference between tissue types. Repertoires from technical replicates were highly reproducible, with mean shared-clone rates approximately 0.9 and correlation coefficients above 0.98. Tumors of the five patients were stage T1-T3 N0M0 with maximum diameters of about 4.2 to 10 cm.

Blood RNA was extracted from unsorted whole blood with TRIzol reagent; germline DNA came from the DNeasy Blood & Tissue kit. Chronic HBV infection was present in the patients, and the patients were treatment-naive at sampling. About 4 milliliters of peripheral blood were collected into K2EDTA tubes before surgery. Notes on this clonotype: Its specific antigen is unknown. No quality values exist for individual bases; no much larger clone is one base distant.

What the authors observed across the whole study: The study included only five patients, and the authors note findings should be validated in a larger study. The top 250 clones accounted for a significantly greater share of the repertoire in tumors than in blood (p = 0.039). Comparison of CD4+ and CD8+ T cell repertoires was precluded by the use of bulk unsorted samples. Repertoire overlap was found to be higher between tumor regions (mean approximately 35%) than between tumor-adjacent (around 17%) or tumor-blood (approximately 15%) pairs, consistent with antigen-driven expansion. Only the TCR beta chain was sequenced, so true repertoire diversity is likely underestimated because unpaired alpha chains were not captured.

A constant-region primer and ProtoScript II reverse transcriptase were used to reverse-transcribe TCRbeta-specific cDNA from around 480 ng total RNA. Construction of the TCRbeta libraries relied on three nested rounds of multiplex PCR, following a slightly modified ARM-PCR procedure. Each of the first two PCR rounds ran for about 10 cycles and used multiplex TRBV1-TRBV30 forward primers together with a Cbeta reverse primer. Sample barcodes and Illumina adapters were attached in a final 25-cycle PCR using Deep VentR polymerase. Before sequencing, amplicons of 200-500 bp were gel-purified using a QIAquick gel extraction kit. The TCRbeta amplicons were sequenced with 250-bp paired-end reads on an Illumina HiSeq 2500. The source study handled its data this way. To recover full CDR3 sequences, reads were quality-trimmed using Trimmomatic v0.33 and paired reads were then merged using FLASH v1.2.11. MiGEC v1.2.1b assigned V, D and J germline segments to the rearranged TCRbeta sequences. VDJtools v1.0.0 computed clonotype statistics and Shannon-Wiener diversity indices. Except for diversity analysis, only each sample's 250 most abundant clonotypes were used in subsequent analyses to reduce sampling bias. TCRdb reanalyzed the raw reads on its own, using fastp at Q25 for trimming and MiXCR for clone calling, and kept in-frame beta chains. CDR3 protein duplicates are merged, each entry listing the most common genes and DNA. The authors' filters were not applied to this entry. The table for this sample lists 300,000 to 400,000 distinct CDR3 sequences; 65% of them were counted only once. Clones ranked in the top ten supply under 8.5% of the sample.

CDR1 and CDR2, looked up from the germline V gene, are MNHNS and SASEGT. The CDR3 goes from the cysteine to the phenylalanine over 19 residues. Just CDR3 DNA is preserved here, 57 bases in frame from base 1. Unmatched junction bases come to 14, with V trimmed by 4 bases and J by 6 bases. This receptor chain uses TRBV6-1 and TRBJ2-1, with 14 bases in between that match TRBD2. The sequence derives from a man in his forties with primary liver carcinoma and hepatitis B virus infection. Input material: peripheral blood. Read as DNA, the sequence is TGTGCCAGCAGTGCTAGACTAGCGGGAGGGCCAAGGATCAGCAATGAGCAGTTCTTC. It translates to CASSARLAGGPRISNEQFF.